A single sample gave rise to the 22 T cell receptor beta chains below, sequenced in a study of blood T cell repertoires in COVID-19. Here immunoSEQ multiplex PCR was the method, and the copy in TCRdb shows in-frame clones only, minus some. The table shows about 330,000 clones, with roughly 90% occurring only once. What was sequenced was peripheral blood. The receptors shown here come from a woman aged 45-65 years with active or convalescent COVID-19.

The chain joins TRBV10-3 to TRBJ1-2, with 8 positions matching TRBD1. The germline V gene encodes CDR1 ENHRY and CDR2 SYGVKD. The CDR3 has 14 residues. V lost 5 bases and J lost 8; bases outside the gene matches: 10. The CDR3 DNA reads TGTGCCATCAGTAAGGACAGGGACGGGATCGGCTACACCTTC. It yields the protein CAISKDRDGIGYTF.

CDR3 nucleotides: TGTGCCAGCAGCCAAGATTGGGCTAGCGGGACCACGGGCGGCGGGGAGCTGTTTTTT. Protein product: CASSQDWASGTTGGGELFF. V is TRBV4-2 and J is TRBJ2-2; 9 bases are shared with TRBD2. In germline, CDR1 is LGHNA, CDR2 YNFKEQ. CDR3 length: 19 residues. The J segment lost 7 bases and the V segment lost 0 bases, leaving 15 bases of the junction unmatched.

This clone was found once. V and J are TRBV5-1 and TRBJ1-1, with TRBD1 matching 7 bases. There are 15 residues in the CDR3. The junction had 7 bases not matched to a gene; V was cut back by 4 bases and J by 1 base. Germline V gives CDR1 SGHRS, CDR2 YFSETQ. CDR3 nucleotide sequence: TGCGCCAGCAGCCTGGGGAGGGGGCAGAACACTGAAGCTTTCTTT. It translates to CASSLGRGQNTEAFF.

The chain uses TRBV24-1 and TRBJ1-5; 8 nucleotides align to TRBD1. CDR3 length: 15 amino acids. The germline V gene has CDR1 KGHDR and CDR2 SFDVKD. Trimming cost V 4 bases and J 6 bases; bases outside gene matches: 7. CDR3 amino acids: CATSDRGQEAQPQHF. CDR3 coding DNA: TGTGCCACCAGTGACCGGGGACAGGAGGCTCAGCCCCAGCATTTT.

The V gene is TRBV24-1, the J gene TRBJ2-1; D is possibly TRBD2 (6 bases). This CDR3 comprises 16 residues. Germline CDR1 is KGHDR and CDR2 is SFDVKD. Trimming cost V 3 bases and J 0 bases, with 11 bases left between them. The CDR3 nucleotides read TGTGCCACCAGTGATGCGGCGGGACCCTCCTACAATGAGCAGTTCTTC. Translating it yields CATSDAAGPSYNEQFF.

The V gene is TRBV6-4, the J gene TRBJ1-1; D gene uncertain. The CDR3 is made up of 13 amino acids. Germline CDR1 is MRHNA and CDR2 is SNTAGT. V shed 6 bases and J shed 0 bases, with 8 bases lying between them. Here the CDR3 reads CASRAQMNTEAFF. CDR3 coding DNA: TGTGCCAGCAGGGCACAGATGAACACTGAAGCTTTCTTT.

The CDR3 nucleotides are TGTGCCTGGGAAGGACAGGGTTTTACCGCCTACGAGCAGTACTTC. It is translated as CAWEGQGFTAYEQYF. The J gene is TRBJ2-7, the V gene TRBV30; 8 nucleotides align to TRBD1. Looked up from germline, CDR1 is GTSNPN and CDR2 is SVGIG (reference sequence). This CDR3 is 15 amino acids long. Trimming took 5 bases from V and 2 from J; bases not matched to a gene: 11.

This sequence joins TRBV5-1 and TRBJ1-2; D might be TRBD1 (5 bases). This CDR3 has 14 residues. Trimming cost V 0 bases and J 4 bases, with 10 bases left between them. Looked up from germline, CDR1 is SGHRS and CDR2 is YFSETQ. The CDR3 is CASSLGQIGYGYTF. The CDR3 DNA sequence: TGCGCCAGCAGCTTGGGACAGATAGGCTATGGCTACACCTTC.

The genes are TRBV4-2 and TRBJ2-7, with 9 positions matching TRBD1. V dropped 0 bases and J dropped 3; count of bases not matched to a gene: 6. Looked up from germline, CDR1 is LGHNA and CDR2 is YNFKEQ. CDR3 length equals 16 residues. DNA for the CDR3: TGTGCCAGCAGCCAAGAGCCCGGGACAGGGTACTACGAGCAGTACTTC. Its translation is CASSQEPGTGYYEQYF.

V usage is TRBV3-1 (or the pseudogene TRBV3-2) and J usage is TRBJ2-7; tentatively, D is TRBD2 (6 bases). From germline, CDR1 is LGHDT and CDR2 YNNKEL (reference sequence). Trimming cost V 4 bases and J 5 bases, with 9 bases left between them. The CDR3 runs to 12 residues. The CDR3 here is CASSRWGDEQYF. CDR3 coding DNA: TGTGCCAGCAGCCGCTGGGGGGACGAGCAGTACTTC.

The chain joins TRBV5-1 to TRBJ1-1, with TRBD1 matching 9 bases. The V gene's germline CDR1 is SGHRS and CDR2 YFSETQ. CDR3 length: 14 amino acids. The V segment lost 4 bases and the J segment 5 bases; nucleotides outside the gene matches: 6. CDR3 nucleotide sequence: TGCGCCAGCAGCCCAGGACAGGGGAGGACTGAAGCTTTCTTT. Amino acid sequence: CASSPGQGRTEAFF. The full variable domain, with the rest looked up from reference TRBV5-1 and TRBJ1-1, is KAGVTQTPRYLIKTRGQQVTLSCSPISGHRSVSWYQQTPGQGLQFLFEYFSETQRNKGNFPGRFSGRQFSNSRSEMNVSTLELGDSALYLCASSPGQGRTEAFFGQGTRLTVV.

This rearrangement joins TRBV18 to TRBJ2-3; possibly TRBD1 for D (5 bases). Germline loops: CDR1 KGHSH, CDR2 LQKENI. The length of the CDR3 is 16 residues. V was trimmed by 0 bases and J by 2 bases, leaving 12 bases between them. The CDR3 DNA reads TGTGCCAGCTCACCACCAGGGGCAGGCCCCACAGATACGCAGTATTTT. Its protein product is CASSPPGAGPTDTQYF.

The rearrangement uses TRBV2 and TRBJ2-1; 16 bases match TRBD2. Trimming cost V 8 bases and J 6 bases; bases outside gene matches: 10. The length of the CDR3 is 17 residues. Germline V gene data show CDR1 as SNHLY and CDR2 as FYNNEI. CDR3: CASLPGTSGRVPNEQFF. The CDR3 DNA reads as TGTGCCAGCCTACCCGGGACTAGCGGGAGGGTGCCCAATGAGCAGTTCTTC.

The V and J genes are TRBV3-1 (or the pseudogene TRBV3-2) and TRBJ2-7; TRBD1 might be the D (6 bases). V was pared by 1 base and J by 4 bases, with 11 bases between. The CDR3 extends over 14 amino acids. Germline V gene sequence: CDR1 LGHDT, CDR2 YNNKEL (reference sequence). Here the CDR3 DNA reads TGTGCCAGCAGCCAAGCAGGGGACGATTACGAGCAGTACTTC. It translates to CASSQAGDDYEQYF.

In its sample, this clone was seen once. This chain joins TRBV5-5 and TRBJ2-7; 7 bases fit TRBD1. The J segment lost 5 bases and the V segment lost 2 bases, leaving 4 bases of the junction unmatched. Germline values: CDR1 SGHKS, CDR2 YYEKEE (reference sequence). The CDR3 loop spans 13 amino acids. The CDR3 DNA reads as TGTGCCAGCAGCTTTCGAGACAGGGACGAGCAGTACTTC. This translates into CASSFRDRDEQYF.

The genes are TRBV4-3 and TRBJ2-1, with TRBD2 matching 9 bases. Trimming removed 4 bases from V and 6 bases from J; junction bases left unmatched: 7. Germline CDR1 LGHNA, CDR2 YSLEER. The CDR3 length is 15 residues. The CDR3 bases are TGCGCCAGCAGCCCTGTAGCGGGAGTTGGCAATGAGCAGTTCTTC. Amino acids: CASSPVAGVGNEQFF.

This chain links TRBV27 with TRBJ1-5, with D uncertain. This CDR3 region has 14 residues. V shed 3 bases and J shed 7 bases, with 13 bases lying between them. Germline lookup yields CDR1 MNHEY and CDR2 SMNVEV (reference sequence). In DNA, the CDR3 is TGTGCCAGCAGTTTTGACCCCGTCGGGCAGCCCCAGCATTTT. Translating it yields CASSFDPVGQPQHF.

This chain uses TRBV7-8 with TRBJ1-1; possible D gene TRBD1, 6 bases. The CDR3 sequence is 13 residues long. The V end lost 5 bases, the J end lost 10 bases, and 17 bases lay between the germline ends. CDR1 is SGHVS, CDR2 FQNEAQ, per germline. Here the CDR3 DNA reads TGTGCCAGCAGCCCTTCGGCACAGGGATCAGCTTTCTTT. This translates into CASSPSAQGSAFF.

V usage is TRBV19 and J usage is TRBJ2-3; 10 positions agree with TRBD2. The germline V gene has CDR1 LNHDA and CDR2 SQIVND (reference sequence). The V gene end was trimmed by 6 bases and the J gene end by 4 bases; junction bases not matched to a gene: 4. The CDR3 consists of 14 residues. CDR3 sequence (DNA): TGTGCCAGTAGGGTAGCGGGGGGACCAGATACGCAGTATTTT. This gives the protein CASRVAGGPDTQYF.

The chain is built from TRBV19 and TRBJ2-7, with 8 bases aligning to TRBD1. This CDR3 is 14 amino acids long. The V segment lost 4 bases and the J segment 2 bases; nucleotides outside the gene matches: 4. Per germline, CDR1 LNHDA and CDR2 SQIVND (reference sequence). CDR3 nucleotide sequence: TGTGCCAGTAGTACGGGACAGGTTCCCTACGAGCAGTACTTC. As protein: CASSTGQVPYEQYF.

This rearrangement joins TRBV30 to TRBJ1-1; unclear D gene. Germline V gene lookup returns CDR1 GTSNPN and CDR2 SVGIG (reference sequence). This CDR3 is 14 amino acids long. Trimming stripped 0 bases from V and 1 base from J, with 9 bases between. The CDR3 nucleotides read TGTGCCTGGAGTGTACTTTACGGGAACACTGAAGCTTTCTTT. Its protein product is CAWSVLYGNTEAFF.

The chain couples TRBV6-5 to TRBJ2-5, with TRBD1 matching over 9 bases. CDR3 size: 15 residues. J lost 4 bases, V lost 4 bases, and 7 bases had no gene match. Germline lookup yields CDR1 MNHEY and CDR2 SVGAGI. The DNA of the CDR3 is TGTGCCAGCAGTTTCAGGACAGGGGTAAGAGAGACCCAGTACTTC. Protein sequence: CASSFRTGVRETQYF.